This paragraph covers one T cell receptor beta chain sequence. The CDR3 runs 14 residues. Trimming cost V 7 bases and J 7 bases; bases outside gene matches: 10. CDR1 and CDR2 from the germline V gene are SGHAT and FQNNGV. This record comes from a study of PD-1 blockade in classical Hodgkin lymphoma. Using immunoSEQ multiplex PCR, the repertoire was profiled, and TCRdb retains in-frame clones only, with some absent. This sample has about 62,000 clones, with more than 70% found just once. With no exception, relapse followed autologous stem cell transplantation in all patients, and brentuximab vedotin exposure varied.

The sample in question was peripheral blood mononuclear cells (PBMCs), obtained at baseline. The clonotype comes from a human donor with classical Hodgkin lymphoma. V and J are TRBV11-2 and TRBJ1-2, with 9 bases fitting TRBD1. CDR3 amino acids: CASNSPGQGIGYTF. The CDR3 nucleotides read TGTGCCAGCAACTCCCCCGGACAGGGGATTGGCTACACCTTC.